The present entry profiles one T cell receptor (beta chain) with its context. This specimen belongs to a study of control samples from healthy donors and cancer patients. The ends lost 2 bases at V and 6 bases at J; junction bases unmatched: 17. The germline gives CDR1 SGHTA, CDR2 FQGNSA. This CDR3 is 18 amino acids long. Assay: immunoSEQ multiplex PCR; the TCRdb copy retains only in-frame clones and omits some. The sample yields about 85,000 clones, about 88% seen once. The receptor comes from a woman aged 55-69 years in good health. V is TRBV7-2 and J is TRBJ2-3, with 7 bases fitting TRBD2. The source material was blood. The CDR3 nucleotides are TGTGCCAGCAGCTTAAGGGACCGTAAACGAGCGGGACCCGATACGCAGTATTTT. Its translation: CASSLRDRKRAGPDTQYF.